What follows are 8 T cell receptor beta chains derived from one specimen sequenced in a study of OX40 agonist ivuxolimab in advanced cancers. Clones were sequenced by immunoSEQ multiplex PCR, and TCRdb holds only the in-frame ones, with some missing. The sample records around 38,000 clones, about 92% being singletons. Sample: CD4+ or CD8+ T cells sorted from blood, taken in a trial of the OX40 agonist ivuxolimab. Receptor source: an adult with an advanced solid tumor such as melanoma, head and neck, liver or kidney cancer.

The chain is built from TRBV6-5 and TRBJ2-3; TRBD2 aligns across 9 bases. Germline V gives CDR1 MNHEY, CDR2 SVGAGI. This CDR3 comprises 13 residues. Trimming cost V 7 bases and J 4 bases; bases outside gene matches: 3. CDR3 coding DNA: TGTGCCAGCACAGCGGGAGGCCCAGATACGCAGTATTTT. It is translated as CASTAGGPDTQYF.

This sequence joins TRBV4-3 and TRBJ1-3; D call uncertain. The germline V gene encodes CDR1 LGHNA and CDR2 YSLEER. Trimming shortened V by 0 bases and J by 2 bases, and 14 bases separated the two germline ends. The CDR3 totals 17 residues. The CDR3 spells CASSQEEGFLAGNTIYF. CDR3 nucleotide sequence: TGCGCCAGCAGCCAAGAGGAGGGATTCTTGGCTGGAAACACCATATATTTT.

J is TRBJ2-7 and V is TRBV6-5, with D hard to call. V was shortened by 5 bases and J by 6 bases, with 17 bases between the two germline ends. CDR3 length equals 14 residues. Per the germline V gene, CDR1 is MNHEY and CDR2 is SVGAGI. The CDR3 DNA sequence: TGTGCCAGCAGTCTTGGGGTGAGTCGTTCCGAGCAGTACTTC. Translating gives CASSLGVSRSEQYF.

This chain connects TRBV9 to TRBJ1-2; 8 nucleotides match TRBD1. Germline lookup yields CDR1 SGDLS and CDR2 YYNGEE. V lost 1 base to trimming and J lost 6 bases; unmatched junction nucleotides: 8. This CDR3 has 15 residues. CDR3 loop: CASSVRVSTGDGYTF. CDR3 nucleotides: TGTGCCAGCAGCGTACGAGTATCGACAGGGGATGGCTACACCTTC.

This chain connects TRBV19 to TRBJ1-1, with 8 bases lining up with TRBD1. V was pared by 10 bases and J by 1 base, with 14 bases of the junction left unmatched. The germline V gene has CDR1 LNHDA and CDR2 SQIVND (reference sequence). This CDR3 has 16 residues. The DNA for the CDR3 is TGTGCCACCCACCCGGGCGACAGGGGAGCGAACACTGAAGCTTTCTTT. Translation: CATHPGDRGANTEAFF. Combining the CDR3 with reference TRBV19 and TRBJ1-1 gives the whole variable domain DGGITQSPKYLFRKEGQNVTLSCEQNLNHDAMYWYRQDPGQGLRLIYYSQIVNDFQKGDIAEGYSVSREKKESFPLTVTSAQKNPTAFYLCATHPGDRGANTEAFFGQGTRLTVV.

DNA for the CDR3: TGTGCCAGCAGTGAAAAAGGCGACATGGGGGGGAATGAGCAGTTCTTC. It yields the protein CASSEKGDMGGNEQFF. The J gene is TRBJ2-1, the V gene TRBV6-4; 7 bases agree with TRBD2. Germline-derived CDR1 and CDR2 are MRHNA and SNTAGT. This CDR3 has 16 residues. J was trimmed by 7 bases and V by 3 bases; bases with no gene match: 12.

This clone appeared once. The CDR3 protein is CASRHPASSPLHF. The CDR3 nucleotides are TGTGCCAGCAGACACCCCGCTAGTTCACCCCTCCACTTT. The rearrangement uses TRBV27 and TRBJ1-6, with unresolved D. From germline, CDR1 is MNHEY and CDR2 SMNVEV (reference sequence). CDR3 length: 13 amino acids. V lost 6 bases to trimming and J lost 9 bases, with 12 bases between them.

V is TRBV29-1 and J is TRBJ2-2; 12 nucleotides match TRBD2. J gave up 5 bases and V 4 bases, and 2 bases lay outside the gene matches. Looked up from germline, CDR1 is SQVTM and CDR2 is ANQGSEA. CDR3 length equals 14 residues. The CDR3 DNA sequence: TGCAGCGTTGCAGGACTAGCGGGAACCGGGGAGCTGTTTTTT. It translates to CSVAGLAGTGELFF.